A selection of T cell receptor beta chains follows, all from one sample in a study of technical replicates of blood from a handful of donors. Assay used: immunoSEQ multiplex PCR; TCRdb lists only in-frame clones, some missing. The table includes 80,000 or so clones, under 97% detected once. Sequencing used T cells isolated from PBMCs. These receptors were taken from a human donor in good health. CDR3s include the opening cysteine and the closing phenylalanine or tryptophan. The D gene is left open where the match is weak. Clone size is stated in some rows and not others, as once, few, many or a class when expanded.

J: TRBJ1-5
size: -
V: TRBV6-1
D: TRBD1
CDR3: CASSADRGKQPQHF
DNA: TGTGCCAGCAGCGCTGACAGGGGAAAGCAGCCCCAGCATTTT

J: TRBJ1-5
size: once
V: TRBV19
D: -
CDR3: CASSISDTFSNQPQHF
DNA: TGTGCCAGTAGTATATCGGACACATTTAGCAATCAGCCCCAGCATTTT

J: TRBJ2-6
size: once
V: TRBV28
D: -
CDR3: CASSLPPKTSSGANVLTF
DNA: TGTGCCAGCAGTTTACCCCCTAAGACAAGCTCTGGGGCCAACGTCCTGACTTTC

J: TRBJ1-4
size: -
V: TRBV27
D: TRBD1
CDR3: CASSLTGEVANEKLFF
DNA: TGTGCCAGCAGTCTAACAGGGGAAGTGGCTAATGAAAAACTGTTTTTT

J: TRBJ1-2
size: -
V: TRBV7-2
D: TRBD1
CDR3: CASEIGQGTYGYTF
DNA: TGTGCCAGCGAGATAGGACAGGGGACGTATGGCTACACCTTC

J: TRBJ1-1
size: once
V: TRBV11-2
D: -
CDR3: CASSSISWEDWNTEAFF
DNA: TGTGCCAGCAGCTCTATTTCGTGGGAGGACTGGAACACTGAAGCTTTCTTT

J: TRBJ2-1
size: -
V: TRBV7-2
D: TRBD2
CDR3: CASSSGRASVNEQFF
DNA: TGTGCCAGCAGCAGCGGGAGGGCCTCGGTCAATGAGCAGTTCTTC

J: TRBJ1-3
size: -
V: TRBV9
D: -
CDR3: CASSASGNTIYF
DNA: TGTGCCAGCAGCGCCTCCGGAAACACCATATATTTT

J: TRBJ2-3
size: -
V: TRBV4-2
D: -
CDR3: CASSQDNGIGDTQYF
DNA: TGTGCCAGCAGCCAAGACAACGGGATAGGAGATACGCAGTATTTT

J: TRBJ1-1
size: -
V: TRBV19
D: -
CDR3: CASSPSLAGPRGNTEAFF
DNA: TGTGCCAGTAGTCCAAGCCTGGCCGGGCCCCGGGGGAACACTGAAGCTTTCTTT

J: TRBJ2-1
size: -
V: TRBV28
D: -
CDR3: CASSFEGRGGSFYNEQFF
DNA: TGTGCCAGCAGTTTCGAGGGCAGGGGCGGGAGTTTCTACAATGAGCAGTTCTTC

J: TRBJ1-4
size: -
V: TRBV28
D: -
CDR3: CASSLTVPLSEKLFF
DNA: TGTGCCAGCAGCCTGACAGTCCCCCTTTCGGAAAAACTGTTTTTT

J: TRBJ2-2
size: -
V: TRBV19
D: TRBD1
CDR3: CASSIVGTGAGELFF
DNA: TGTGCCAGTAGTATAGTAGGGACAGGGGCCGGGGAGCTGTTTTTT

J: TRBJ2-1
size: -
V: TRBV7-9
D: TRBD2
CDR3: CASSSGLAGVRGVVEQFF
DNA: TGTGCCAGCAGCTCAGGACTAGCGGGAGTCCGCGGGGTTGTTGAGCAGTTCTTC

J: TRBJ1-2
size: -
V: TRBV5-1
D: -
CDR3: CASSLAGRGLDGYTF
DNA: TGCGCCAGCAGCTTGGCTGGCAGGGGCCTGGATGGCTACACCTTC

J: TRBJ2-7
size: -
V: TRBV6-1
D: -
CDR3: CASTSSYEQYF
DNA: TGTGCCAGCACTTCCTCCTACGAGCAGTACTTC